A single sample is the source of the 27 T cell receptor beta chains below, sequenced in a study of T cell responses to AZD1222 COVID-19 vaccine. Data came from immunoSEQ multiplex PCR; TCRdb stores just in-frame clones and leaves some out. The data show about 99,000 clones, more than 85% seen once. The material sequenced was peripheral blood, taken 28 days after the second AZD1222 dose. The receptors were sampled from an adult who received the AZD1222 COVID-19 vaccine.

V and J are TRBV28 and TRBJ2-7; 7 nucleotides agree with TRBD2. With 7 bases clipped from V and 2 bases from J, the junction kept 8 bases outside the gene matches. The CDR3 has 14 residues. The germline V gene has CDR1 MDHEN and CDR2 SYDVKM. In DNA form, the CDR3 reads TGTGCCAGCATTAAACCGGGGGGAACCTACGAGCAGTACTTC. As protein: CASIKPGGTYEQYF.

The chain joins TRBV3-1 (or the pseudogene TRBV3-2) to TRBJ1-2; D possibly corresponds to TRBD1 (5 bases). Germline loops: CDR1 LGHDT, CDR2 YNNKEL (reference sequence). This CDR3 has 14 residues. Trimming left V 5 bases short and J 3 bases short, with 13 bases between. The DNA of the CDR3 is TGTGCCAGCAGCTTCCGACAGCTCTACTATGGCTACACCTTC. Residues: CASSFRQLYYGYTF.

The chain couples TRBV11-2 to TRBJ2-6; D is undetermined. Trimming stripped 3 bases from V and 0 bases from J, with 3 bases between. Germline assignment: CDR1 SGHAT and CDR2 FQNNGV. The length of the CDR3 is 14 residues. Here the CDR3 reads CASSFNSGANVLTF. The CDR3 nucleotides read TGTGCCAGCAGCTTTAACTCTGGGGCCAACGTCCTGACTTTC.

The chain is built from TRBV5-1 and TRBJ1-2, with D hard to call. From germline, CDR1 is SGHRS and CDR2 YFSETQ. The CDR3 totals 14 residues. V lost 0 bases to trimming and J lost 3 bases, with 9 bases between them. The CDR3 DNA follows: TGCGCCAGCAGCTTGGGCGGAAGGGACTATGGCTACACCTTC. It encodes CASSLGGRDYGYTF. The entire variable domain, with the rest obtained from reference TRBV5-1 and TRBJ1-2, is as follows: KAGVTQTPRYLIKTRGQQVTLSCSPISGHRSVSWYQQTPGQGLQFLFEYFSETQRNKGNFPGRFSGRQFSNSRSEMNVSTLELGDSALYLCASSLGGRDYGYTFGSGTRLTVV.

This chain uses TRBV7-2 with TRBJ1-3; D possibly corresponds to TRBD1 (5 bases). The CDR3 is 16 amino acids. V was pared by 0 bases and J by 2 bases, with 11 bases between. Germline V lookup: CDR1 SGHTA, CDR2 FQGNSA. The CDR3 sequence: CASSLAPVGPGNTIYF. The CDR3, as DNA: TGTGCCAGCAGCTTAGCCCCCGTGGGACCTGGAAACACCATATATTTT.

V is TRBV5-1 and J is TRBJ2-7; possibly TRBD1 or TRBD2 for D (5 bases each). The length of the CDR3 is 14 residues. Germline-derived CDR1 and CDR2 are SGHRS and YFSETQ. The V end was cut by 3 bases, the J end by 0 bases, with 10 bases between. The CDR3 loop reads CASSSGTGSYEQYF. The CDR3 DNA reads as TGCGCCAGCAGCTCCGGGACCGGCTCCTACGAGCAGTACTTC.

The chain employs TRBV9 and TRBJ2-3, with D possibly matching TRBD1 (5 bases). The CDR3 is 15 residues long. CDR1 and CDR2 (germline): SGDLS, YYNGEE. Between the trimmed V and J ends, which lost 3 bases and 0 bases, there was a span of 11 bases. Here the CDR3 reads CASSATGSSTDTQYF. The CDR3 coding sequence is TGTGCCAGCAGCGCCACAGGTTCTAGCACAGATACGCAGTATTTT.

This sequence joins TRBV15 and TRBJ2-2; 8 nucleotides match TRBD1. CDR3 length: 16 residues. Trimming took 0 bases from V and 8 from J; bases not matched to a gene: 8. In germline, CDR1 is LNHNV, CDR2 YYDKDF (reference sequence). The CDR3 DNA reads as TGTGCCACCAGCAGAGATCGGGCAGGGGGCCCGGGGGAGCTGTTTTTT. This sequence encodes CATSRDRAGGPGELFF.

CDR3 in DNA: TGCGCCAGCAGCTTGGGGGGACTAGCGGGAATCAACACCGGGGAGCTGTTTTTT. Amino acid sequence: CASSLGGLAGINTGELFF. The chain has TRBV5-1 and TRBJ2-2; 13 bases match TRBD2. Per the germline V gene, CDR1 is SGHRS and CDR2 is YFSETQ. The CDR3 covers 18 residues. V shed 0 bases, J shed 2 bases, and the junction held 4 bases outside the gene matches.

This chain uses TRBV3-1 (or the pseudogene TRBV3-2) with TRBJ2-7; TRBD1 agrees at 7 bases. Germline CDR1 reads LGHDT; CDR2 reads YNNKEL (reference sequence). The CDR3 contains 15 residues. Trimming removed 4 bases from V and 0 bases from J; junction bases left unmatched: 6. CDR3 bases: TGTGCCAGCAGCCCGTCGACAGGGTCCTCCTACGAGCAGTACTTC. Protein: CASSPSTGSSYEQYF.

This chain joins TRBV4-1 and TRBJ1-6; D is unclear. The germline gives CDR1 MGHRA, CDR2 YSYEKL. The CDR3 length is 18 residues. Trimming cost V 3 bases and J 0 bases, with 15 bases left between them. CDR3 region: CASSQRPAGISYNSPLHF. The CDR3 DNA reads as TGCGCCAGCAGCCAGAGACCGGCCGGGATCTCCTATAATTCACCCCTCCACTTT.

The chain carries TRBV27 and TRBJ1-1; TRBD1 agrees at 7 bases. Trimming at V came to 6 bases and at J to 3 bases, leaving 16 bases not matched to a gene. The CDR3 sequence is 17 residues long. Germline V CDR1 and CDR2: MNHEY, SMNVEV (reference sequence). The CDR3 region is CASRLVQGSGPYTEAFF. Written as DNA, the CDR3 is TGTGCCAGCAGATTAGTACAGGGGAGCGGGCCTTACACTGAAGCTTTCTTT.

The V call is TRBV29-1, the J call TRBJ1-4; D not certain. V lost 0 bases, J lost 5 bases, and 10 bases lay in between. The CDR3 extends over 14 amino acids. Germline lookup yields CDR1 SQVTM and CDR2 ANQGSEA. The CDR3 DNA is TGCAGCGTTGAAGATTATGGGCCGAATGAAAAACTGTTTTTT. Its translation is CSVEDYGPNEKLFF.

The rearrangement uses TRBV11-3 and TRBJ2-2; 8 bases agree with TRBD2. Germline lookup yields CDR1 SGHNT and CDR2 YENEEA. Trimming at V came to 1 base and at J to 3 bases, leaving 4 bases not matched to a gene. The CDR3 runs to 16 residues. CDR3: CASSLVTGGDTGELFF. CDR3 DNA: TGTGCCAGCAGCTTAGTAACGGGAGGGGACACCGGGGAGCTGTTTTTT.

The chain recombines TRBV11-2 with TRBJ2-7; 8 bases agree with TRBD2. Losses at the gene ends were 5 bases for V and 3 bases for J; bases not matched to a gene: 9. CDR3 size: 15 residues. CDR1 is SGHAT, CDR2 FQNNGV, per germline. The CDR3 nucleotides are TGTGCCAGCAGCGACCTAGGAGCGGGAGTCTACGAGCAGTACTTC. Its translation is CASSDLGAGVYEQYF.

The chain couples TRBV6-1 to TRBJ2-7; either TRBD1 or TRBD2 may supply D (5 bases each). CDR3 length: 15 residues. Germline CDR1 reads MNHNS; CDR2 reads SASEGT. V was pared by 2 bases and J by 4 bases, with 15 bases between. CDR3 in DNA: TGTGCCAGCAGTGAATTCGGGGCCCGAAATTACGAGCAGTACTTC. This gives the protein CASSEFGARNYEQYF.

The rearrangement joins TRBV6-4 to TRBJ2-1; 10 positions agree with TRBD2. The V segment lost 6 bases and the J segment 0 bases; nucleotides outside the gene matches: 2. CDR3 length equals 15 residues. The germline V gene has CDR1 MRHNA and CDR2 SNTAGT. CDR3 sequence reads: CASSPSGSSYNEQFF. The CDR3 bases are TGTGCCAGCAGCCCTAGCGGGAGCTCCTACAATGAGCAGTTCTTC.

This chain links TRBV6-5 with TRBJ1-4; 8 bases are shared with TRBD1. After removal of 6 bases from V and 8 bases from J, the junction contained 11 bases not matched to a gene. The CDR3 is made up of 15 amino acids. Germline CDR1 reads MNHEY; CDR2 reads SVGAGI. CDR3 DNA sequence: TGTGCCAGCAGGACAGGGGATGGACGGAGGGAAAAACTGTTTTTT. Encoded protein: CASRTGDGRREKLFF.

The chain couples TRBV30 to TRBJ2-1, with TRBD2 matching 12 bases. V shed 3 bases and J 8 bases; nucleotides not matched to a gene: 8. Germline V gene sequence: CDR1 GTSNPN, CDR2 SVGIG (reference sequence). The CDR3 consists of 15 residues. CDR3 nucleotide sequence: TGTGCCTGGAGACGAGGACTAGCGGGAAGCGATGAGCAGTTCTTC. Protein product: CAWRRGLAGSDEQFF. Combining the CDR3 with reference TRBV30 and TRBJ2-1 gives the whole variable domain SQTIHQWPATLVQPVGSPLSLECTVEGTSNPNLYWYRQAAGRGLQLLFYSVGIGQISSEVPQNLSASRPQDRQFILSSKKLLLSDSGFYLCAWRRGLAGSDEQFFGPGTRLTVL.

The genes are TRBV27 and TRBJ2-5, with 16 nucleotides matching TRBD2. Germline lookup yields CDR1 MNHEY and CDR2 SMNVEV (reference sequence). This CDR3 has 20 residues. J gave up 5 bases and V 5 bases, and 17 bases lay outside the gene matches. For the CDR3, the DNA is TGTGCCAGCAGTGATCTCAAAGGGACTAGCGGGAGGGCCAGGTCGGAGACCCAGTACTTC. Translated: CASSDLKGTSGRARSETQYF.

The chain joins TRBV5-4 to TRBJ2-2; 7 bases align to TRBD2. In germline, CDR1 is SGHNT, CDR2 YYREEE (reference sequence). The J segment lost 6 bases and the V segment lost 0 bases, leaving 14 bases of the junction unmatched. The CDR3 covers 18 residues. CDR3 in amino acids: CASSLELLGGDVAGELFF. The CDR3 DNA is TGTGCCAGCAGCTTGGAGCTGTTGGGGGGGGACGTGGCCGGGGAGCTGTTTTTT.

The chain combines TRBV4-1 with TRBJ2-5; 8 nucleotides agree with TRBD1. Germline V gene lookup returns CDR1 MGHRA and CDR2 YSYEKL. The CDR3 spans 15 residues. J gave up 1 base and V 1 base, and 2 bases lay outside the gene matches. The DNA for the CDR3 is TGCGCCAGCAGCCAAGGGACAGGGTTCCAAGAGACCCAGTACTTC. Amino acids: CASSQGTGFQETQYF.

The rearrangement joins TRBV14 to TRBJ1-1; perhaps TRBD1 as D (5 bases). The CDR3 length is 13 residues. In germline, CDR1 is SGHDN, CDR2 FVKESK. The V and J ends lost 0 bases and 11 bases respectively, with 13 bases between them. The DNA of the CDR3 is TGTGCCAGCAGCCAAGATTGGTCAGGGTTGGCTTTCTTT. Translating it yields CASSQDWSGLAFF.

V is TRBV5-1 and J is TRBJ2-3, with 7 bases identical to TRBD1. V dropped 2 bases and J dropped 2; count of bases not matched to a gene: 5. CDR1 is SGHRS, CDR2 YFSETQ, per germline. The length of the CDR3 is 15 residues. The CDR3 here is CASSFRDSSTDTQYF. The CDR3 DNA sequence: TGCGCCAGCAGCTTCCGGGACAGCTCCACAGATACGCAGTATTTT.

V is TRBV28 and J is TRBJ1-5, with 7 bases matching TRBD1. V was pared by 7 bases and J by 4 bases, with 4 bases of the junction left unmatched. Germline loops: CDR1 MDHEN, CDR2 SYDVKM. The CDR3 loop spans 13 amino acids. Written as DNA, the CDR3 is TGTGCCAGCAATATCAGGGGGAATCAGCCCCAGCATTTT. Its translation: CASNIRGNQPQHF. The complete variable domain, with remaining parts taken from reference TRBV28 and TRBJ1-5, reads DVKVTQSSRYLVKRTGEKVFLECVQDMDHENMFWYRQDPGLGLRLIYFSYDVKMKEKGDIPEGYSVSREKKERFSLILESASTNQTSMYLCASNIRGNQPQHFGDGTRLSIL.

This clone appeared once. This chain uses TRBV27 with TRBJ2-7; D gene unclear. V lost 2 bases, J lost 1 base, and 12 bases lay in between. This CDR3 has 15 amino acids. Germline V lookup: CDR1 MNHEY, CDR2 SMNVEV (reference sequence). The CDR3 reads CASSLAIFPSYEQYF. In DNA, the CDR3 is TGTGCCAGCAGTTTAGCCATCTTCCCGTCCTACGAGCAGTACTTC.

The chain carries TRBV3-1 (or the pseudogene TRBV3-2) and TRBJ2-4; no clear D. The CDR3 is made up of 11 amino acids. V dropped 1 base and J dropped 11 bases, with 6 bases sitting between them. CDR1 is LGHDT, CDR2 YNNKEL, per germline (reference sequence). CDR3 DNA: TGTGCCAGCAGCCAAGGGGGATTTCAGTACTTC. Translating gives CASSQGGFQYF.